These T cell receptor beta chains were read from a single sample in a study of T cell responses to AZD1222 COVID-19 vaccine. Libraries were prepared by immunoSEQ multiplex PCR; TCRdb keeps only in-frame clonotypes and omits some of them. There are fewer than 100,000 clones in the sample; roughly nine tenths occur only once, and 9.5% to 15% lies in the top ten. Specimen: peripheral blood, collected on day 0 of AZD1222 vaccination. These receptors were taken from an adult in good health. Each CDR3 is given with its conserved first and last residue. D genes are given only for firm matches. The size of a clone is reported for some rows only, either as once, few or many, or as a class for expanded clones.

V	size	D	J	DNA	CDR3
TRBV7-9	-	-	TRBJ1-4	TGTGCCAGCAGCTTATCCTCGGTGCCGAGCGAAAAACTGTTTTTT	CASSLSSVPSEKLFF
TRBV19	-	TRBD1	TRBJ1-5	TGTGCCAGTAGTATAGATCCGAGACAGGGCTATAGCAATCAGCCCCAGCATTTT	CASSIDPRQGYSNQPQHF
TRBV3-1/TRBV3-2	-	TRBD2	TRBJ2-7	TGTGCCAGCAGCCAAGATCCTACTAGCGGGAGGTACGAGCAGTACTTC	CASSQDPTSGRYEQYF
TRBV4-3	-	-	TRBJ2-3	TGCGCCAGCAGCCAAACCGAACGGGGCAGCTACACAGATACGCAGTATTTT	CASSQTERGSYTDTQYF
TRBV6-5	-	-	TRBJ1-6	TGTGCCAGCACATATGGATCCCCCCTCCACTTT	CASTYGSPLHF
TRBV14	-	-	TRBJ1-6	TGTGCCAGCAGCCAGATTGATGGGGGCCGTTCACCCCTCCACTTT	CASSQIDGGRSPLHF
TRBV27	once	-	TRBJ2-5	TGTGCCAGCAGTTTACTCGGCCCCAGGTGGGGGCGGGAACAAGAGACCCAGTACTTC	CASSLLGPRWGREQETQYF
TRBV7-2	-	TRBD2	TRBJ2-3	TGTGCCAGCAGCCTGGGGAGGGTCACAGATACGCAGTATTTT	CASSLGRVTDTQYF
TRBV27	-	-	TRBJ2-2	TGTGCCAGCAGGTTGGGGCCCCCGACCACCGGGGAGCTGTTTTTT	CASRLGPPTTGELFF
TRBV3-1/TRBV3-2	-	-	TRBJ2-3	TGTGCCAGCAGCCAAGAACAGGGCTTGGGTGGCACAGATACGCAGTATTTT	CASSQEQGLGGTDTQYF
TRBV7-2	-	TRBD2	TRBJ2-3	TGTGCCAGCAGCTTAGTAGGCGGGAGGATTAGCACAGATACGCAGTATTTT	CASSLVGGRISTDTQYF
TRBV9	-	TRBD1	TRBJ2-1	TGTGCCAGCAGCGCGATATCCGGGACAGGGGCCAATGAGCAGTTCTTC	CASSAISGTGANEQFF
TRBV2	-	TRBD1	TRBJ2-5	TGTGCCAGCAGCCATAGTCCCCGGACAGGGGAAGAGACCCAGTACTTC	CASSHSPRTGEETQYF
TRBV2	-	TRBD1	TRBJ1-1	TGTGCCAGCAGTGAGGTGGACAGGGGAACGGCTTTCTTT	CASSEVDRGTAFF
TRBV30	-	-	TRBJ1-1	TGTGCCTGGACGTGGGACGGTGGGAAGACTGAAGCTTTCTTT	CAWTWDGGKTEAFF
TRBV2	-	TRBD1	TRBJ2-2	TGTGCCAGCCGTACAGGGGGCACCGGGGAGCTGTTTTTT	CASRTGGTGELFF
TRBV28	once	-	TRBJ2-7	TGTGCCAGCAGTTCCACCGGGACGGTCTCCTACGAGCAGTACTTC	CASSSTGTVSYEQYF
TRBV5-1	-	TRBD1	TRBJ1-2	TGCGCCAGCAGCCCTGGAGGTGGGACAGGGTATGGCTACACCTTC	CASSPGGGTGYGYTF
TRBV9	-	-	TRBJ2-5	TGTGCCAGCAGCCTTTGGGGTGGGGCGGGCCCCCGTGAGACCCAGTACTTC	CASSLWGGAGPRETQYF
TRBV18	-	-	TRBJ1-4	TGTGCCAGCTCACCACGGGCAGGGTCTGATGAAAAACTGTTTTTT	CASSPRAGSDEKLFF
TRBV3-1/TRBV3-2	-	-	TRBJ1-4	TGTGCCAGCAGCCGCGCCCGGTTTGTTAATGAAAAACTGTTTTTT	CASSRARFVNEKLFF
TRBV27	-	-	TRBJ1-1	TGTGCCAGCAGTTGGGCGAGGGGACACGAGAGGACTGAAGCTTTCTTT	CASSWARGHERTEAFF
TRBV9	few	-	TRBJ2-1	TGTGCCAGCAGCGTAGGTGGTAGCGGCAATGAGCAGTTCTTC	CASSVGGSGNEQFF
TRBV20-1	-	-	TRBJ1-1	TGCAGTGCTAGTCGGGGTACGGCTGAAGCTTTCTTT	CSASRGTAEAFF
TRBV30	-	-	TRBJ2-7	TGTGCCTGGAGTGTGGGGGGATACGAGCAGTACTTC	CAWSVGGYEQYF
TRBV12-5	medium-sized	TRBD1	TRBJ1-2	TGTGCTAGTGGCCCACCAGGGGGCTTCAGGGAGGGCTACACCTTC	CASGPPGGFREGYTF
TRBV18	-	-	TRBJ1-5	TGTGCCAGCTCACCACCGGGGCTGTATAGCAATCAGCCCCAGCATTTT	CASSPPGLYSNQPQHF
TRBV19	-	TRBD2	TRBJ2-3	TGTGCCAGTAGTACTTGGGGGGGTGGCACAGATACGCAGTATTTT	CASSTWGGGTDTQYF
TRBV14	-	TRBD1	TRBJ2-4	TGTGCCAGCAGCCTCAGGACAGGTCTAGCCAAAAACATTCAGTACTTC	CASSLRTGLAKNIQYF
TRBV3-1/TRBV3-2	-	TRBD1	TRBJ1-6	TGTGCCAGCAGCCAAGGGGGGACAGGCTATAATTCACCCCTCCACTTT	CASSQGGTGYNSPLHF
TRBV28	-	-	TRBJ1-5	TGTGCCAGCAGTTTCAATCAGCCCCAGCATTTT	CASSFNQPQHF
TRBV19	-	TRBD2	TRBJ2-7	TGTGCCAGTAGTATAGGACTAGCGGGATTCTACGAGCAGTACTTC	CASSIGLAGFYEQYF
TRBV30	-	-	TRBJ1-5	TGTGCCTGGAGTGTGGGGGCCTATAGCAATCAGCCCCAGCATTTT	CAWSVGAYSNQPQHF
TRBV7-3	-	TRBD1	TRBJ2-2	TGTGCCAGCAGCCAAAGCGGACAGGGGGCTAGTGGCGGGGAGCTGTTTTTT	CASSQSGQGASGGELFF
TRBV6-5	once	TRBD1	TRBJ1-6	TGTGCCAGCAGAACAGGGGAATCACCCCTCCACTTT	CASRTGESPLHF
TRBV5-5	-	TRBD1	TRBJ2-3	TGTGCCAGCAGCTTGGCGGGGACAGGAGGCACAGATACGCAGTATTTT	CASSLAGTGGTDTQYF
TRBV18	-	-	TRBJ2-3	TGTGCCAGCTCACGGATGGCAGGGTTGACAGATACGCAGTATTTT	CASSRMAGLTDTQYF
TRBV3-1/TRBV3-2	-	TRBD1	TRBJ2-5	TGTGCCAGCAGCTCTGGACAGGGGCAAGAGACCCAGTACTTC	CASSSGQGQETQYF
TRBV27	-	-	TRBJ1-3	TGTGCCAGCAGTTTGACCTCGGGAAACACCATATATTTT	CASSLTSGNTIYF
TRBV19	-	-	TRBJ1-5	TGTGCCAGTAGTATCCGAAGGGCCATAAATCAGCCCCAGCATTTT	CASSIRRAINQPQHF
TRBV4-3	-	-	TRBJ1-2	TGCGCCAGCAGCCAAGATTACAACTATGGCTACACCTTC	CASSQDYNYGYTF
TRBV3-1/TRBV3-2	-	-	TRBJ2-7	TGTGCCAGCAGCAAGAAGGCGGGGGCTTCGGAGTACTTC	CASSKKAGASEYF
TRBV15	-	-	TRBJ1-5	TGTGCCACCAGCAGAGTGGGGCGAGGGGGGTTCGGTAGCAATCAGCCCCAGCATTTT	CATSRVGRGGFGSNQPQHF
TRBV28	few	-	TRBJ1-5	TGTGCCAGCACCTCCCAGCGGAATCAGCCCCAGCATTTT	CASTSQRNQPQHF
TRBV19	-	TRBD1	TRBJ1-5	TGTGCCAGTACCCCATGGCGGGGACAGGATCAGCCCCAGCATTTT	CASTPWRGQDQPQHF
TRBV6-4	many	-	TRBJ2-2	TGTGCCAGCAGTGACTCGGTACTAGCTCCCGGGGAGCTGTTTTTT	CASSDSVLAPGELFF
TRBV6-2/TRBV6-3	-	-	TRBJ2-5	TGTGCCAGCAGCCGCCCCCAAACTAGAGGCCAAGAGACCCAGTACTTC	CASSRPQTRGQETQYF
TRBV5-4	-	TRBD2	TRBJ2-1	TGTGCCAGCAGCTTGCCTAGCGGGGGGATGGCCTACAATGAGCAGTTCTTC	CASSLPSGGMAYNEQFF
TRBV5-4	-	-	TRBJ2-3	TGTGCCAGCAGCTTGGGCTCGCGGACAGATACGCAGTATTTT	CASSLGSRTDTQYF
TRBV7-6	-	-	TRBJ2-2	TGTGCCAGCAGCCCGAGGACTGTTGCGAACACCGGGGAGCTGTTTTTT	CASSPRTVANTGELFF
TRBV29-1	-	-	TRBJ1-1	TGCAGCGGGGTATGGGGGGCCGGTAACACTGAAGCTTTCTTT	CSGVWGAGNTEAFF
TRBV6-5	-	-	TRBJ2-1	TGTGCCAGCGGAGGGGGCACCTCCTACAATGAGCAGTTCTTC	CASGGGTSYNEQFF
TRBV27	-	TRBD2	TRBJ2-1	TGTGCCAGCAGTAATAGCGGGTGGGAGAGGGATGAGCAGTTCTTC	CASSNSGWERDEQFF
TRBV7-9	once	-	TRBJ2-7	TGTGCCAGCAGCTTAGACAGTCTCTCCGAGCAGTACTTC	CASSLDSLSEQYF
TRBV5-1	-	TRBD1	TRBJ2-3	TGCGCCAGCAGCTTGGCCGGGACAGGGGGCGCAACAGATACGCAGTATTTT	CASSLAGTGGATDTQYF
TRBV5-4	-	-	TRBJ2-7	TGTGCCAGCAGCTTGTTTGGGCGCCCCTACGAGCAGTACTTC	CASSLFGRPYEQYF
TRBV7-9	-	-	TRBJ1-1	TGTGCCAGCGGTCCGGGCCTTCATGGTTCCACTGAAGCTTTCTTT	CASGPGLHGSTEAFF
TRBV14	-	-	TRBJ1-4	TGTGCCAGCAGCCAAGCAGGTTTTCGCCAGGGGACTAGAAAAAAACTGTTTTTT	CASSQAGFRQGTRKKLFF
TRBV27	-	TRBD2	TRBJ2-1	TGTGCCAGCACCCTTCTAGCGGGGGGCTCCTACAATGAGCAGTTCTTC	CASTLLAGGSYNEQFF